This T cell receptor beta chain was identified in a study of blood T cell repertoires in COVID-19. About the study: Donors in the United States, Italy and Spain gave samples during acute or convalescent COVID-19. PBMCs, B-cell-depleted T cells, or T cells provided the cDNA or gDNA that made up the material.

Repertoires were generated with immunoSEQ multiplex PCR, while TCRdb's copy carries only in-frame clones and drops some. The sample has about 200,000 clones; about 85% are singletons. What was sequenced was peripheral blood. The source of this sequence is a woman of 80 years or more with acute or convalescent COVID-19.

The CDR3 loop reads CASSYSLDRGGEQYF. For the CDR3, the DNA is TGTGCCAGCAGTTACTCCCTGGACAGGGGAGGGGAGCAGTACTTC. V is TRBV6-5 and J is TRBJ2-7; TRBD1 matches at 9 bases. From germline, CDR1 is MNHEY and CDR2 SVGAGI. The V gene end was trimmed by 0 bases and the J gene end by 7 bases; junction bases not matched to a gene: 7. CDR3 length equals 15 residues.